The clone carrying this T cell receptor (beta chain) was counted a few times. Its antigen is currently unknown. The data were obtained in a study of Graves' ophthalmopathy and Graves' hyperthyroidism. Findings and limits, study-wide: Thyroid clonotypes that were expanded above 0.001 frequency mostly also appeared in blood.

The CDR3 loop spans 13 amino acids. Trimming removed 6 bases at V and 7 bases at J, with 15 bases between. Germline CDR1 and CDR2: MNHEY and SMNVEV (reference sequence). Amplified material comprised TCR beta CDR3 regions derived from RNA transcripts. First-round RT-PCR with HTBI primers preceded a second-round multiplex PCR. TCRdb re-derived calls from the multiplex PCR reads in MiXCR, one entry per CDR3 protein. The repertoire consists of hundreds of thousands of distinct CDR3 sequences, with 20% to 25% occurring once and the leading ten covering approximately 3.2%. Among the hyperthyroidism patients, all were newly diagnosed, aged 18 to 65, with under 2 months' duration. Diagnosis used clinical symptoms, serum thyroxine, TRAb, thyroid ultrasound and orbital computed tomography.

This clonotype was sampled from a woman under 30 with stable Graves' hyperthyroidism. The rearrangement links TRBV27 to TRBJ2-5; unclear D gene. Material: peripheral blood. The CDR3: CASRVMGIGTQYF. The CDR3 DNA sequence: TGTGCCAGCAGGGTTATGGGTATCGGGACCCAGTACTTC.